Listed here are 24 T cell receptor beta chains from one sample, sequenced in a study of blood T cell repertoires in COVID-19. Sequencing used immunoSEQ multiplex PCR; TCRdb keeps in-frame clones, though not all of them. The sample contains 150,000 to 200,000 clones, roughly 80% of which appear only once. Source material: PBMCs or T cells enriched from blood (not recorded which). The receptors stem from a man aged 50-60 years who had recovered from COVID-19.

The chain combines TRBV6-5 with TRBJ1-1, with TRBD1 matching 7 bases. Germline-derived CDR1 and CDR2 are MNHEY and SVGAGI. V was clipped by 4 bases and J by 2 bases; unmatched bases: 4. This CDR3 is 14 amino acids long. The CDR3 bases are TGTGCCAGCAGTTTGGGACAGCAAAACACTGAAGCTTTCTTT. It translates to CASSLGQQNTEAFF.

V usage is TRBV27 and J usage is TRBJ2-1; D not certain. CDR3 length equals 14 residues. V was pared by 5 bases and J by 4 bases, with 12 bases between. Germline CDR1 reads MNHEY; CDR2 reads SMNVEV (reference sequence). The CDR3 DNA is TGTGCCAGCAGTATTCCCCCACTTTACAATGAGCAGTTCTTC. It is translated as CASSIPPLYNEQFF.

This clone occurred once. The sample contains more than one DNA sequence encoding this CDR3. The chain links TRBV7-6 to TRBJ1-1, with 7 bases matching TRBD1. Germline-derived CDR1 and CDR2 are SGHVS and FNYEAQ. The CDR3 contains 14 residues. With 5 bases clipped from V and 4 bases from J, the junction kept 7 bases outside the gene matches. This CDR3 is CASSLNRGSTEAFF. The CDR3 nucleotides are TGTGCCAGCAGCCTAAACAGGGGTAGCACTGAAGCTTTCTTT.

This clone is a singleton in its sample. The chain joins TRBV6-5 to TRBJ2-1; TRBD1 matches 11 bases. CDR3 length: 14 residues. Germline loops: CDR1 MNHEY, CDR2 SVGAGI. The J segment lost 9 bases and the V segment lost 7 bases, leaving 8 bases of the junction unmatched. CDR3 loop: CASTSGTGGSEQFF. The CDR3, as DNA: TGTGCCAGCACGTCCGGGACAGGGGGAAGTGAGCAGTTCTTC.

This chain uses TRBV9 with TRBJ2-3; D remains unclear. CDR3 length: 15 residues. The V end was cut by 0 bases, the J end by 0 bases, with 8 bases between. Germline CDR1 and CDR2: SGDLS and YYNGEE. CDR3 protein: CASSVGLSSTDTQYF. In DNA, the CDR3 is TGTGCCAGCAGCGTAGGTCTGTCTAGCACAGATACGCAGTATTTT.

The V call is TRBV19, the J call TRBJ1-2, with D perhaps TRBD1 (5 bases). The CDR3 loop spans 15 amino acids. CDR1 is LNHDA, CDR2 SQIVND, per germline (reference sequence). V lost 5 bases, J lost 6 bases, and 19 bases lay in between. The DNA of the CDR3 is TGTGCCAGTAGTCCGCGACCCGGGACGGGAGATGGCTACACCTTC. Protein: CASSPRPGTGDGYTF.

The gene calls are TRBV5-6 and TRBJ2-3; 13 bases align to TRBD2. The V gene's germline CDR1 is SGHDT and CDR2 YYEEEE. The ends lost 7 bases at V and 1 base at J; junction bases unmatched: 3. This CDR3 is built from 15 residues. The CDR3 coding sequence is TGTGCCAGCGGGGGACTAGCGGGACGCACAGATACGCAGTATTTT. Its translation is CASGGLAGRTDTQYF.

The chain recombines TRBV10-1 with TRBJ2-1; 15 bases line up with TRBD2. Germline CDR1 and CDR2: WNHNN and SYGVQD (reference sequence). CDR3 length: 18 residues. V lost 4 bases, J lost 3 bases, and 7 bases stayed unmatched. The CDR3 bases are TGCGCCAGCAGTGCGGGACTAGCGGGAGGCCCTATCTACAATGAGCAGTTCTTC. It codes for CASSAGLAGGPIYNEQFF.

The V gene is TRBV3-1 (or the pseudogene TRBV3-2), the J gene TRBJ1-1; weak D call: TRBD1 (6 bases). The CDR3 is made up of 14 amino acids. With 1 base removed from V and 5 bases from J, the gap between germline ends came to 11 bases. The V gene's germline CDR1 is LGHDT and CDR2 YNNKEL (reference sequence). DNA for the CDR3: TGTGCCAGCAGCCAAGTGGGGGCGCAAACTGAAGCTTTCTTT. This encodes CASSQVGAQTEAFF.

The V gene is TRBV19, the J gene TRBJ2-7; the D gene is possibly TRBD2 (6 bases). Germline values: CDR1 LNHDA, CDR2 SQIVND (reference sequence). V was shortened by 4 bases and J by 4 bases, with 14 bases between the two germline ends. The CDR3 runs 14 residues. CDR3: CASSRTPGGYEQYF. CDR3 DNA: TGTGCCAGTAGTAGGACCCCCGGAGGGTACGAGCAGTACTTC.

This clone is a singleton in its sample. The chain recombines TRBV6-5 with TRBJ1-6, with 7 nucleotides matching TRBD1. CDR3 size: 15 residues. Germline CDR1 reads MNHEY; CDR2 reads SVGAGI. The junction had 10 bases not matched to a gene; V was cut back by 7 bases and J by 7 bases. The CDR3 region is CASTRRGQMNSPLHF. Written as DNA, the CDR3 is TGTGCCAGCACCCGGAGGGGACAGATGAATTCACCCCTCCACTTT.

V is TRBV29-1 and J is TRBJ2-5; the match to TRBD1 covers 7 bases. V was pared by 3 bases and J by 2 bases, with 9 bases of the junction left unmatched. The V gene's germline CDR1 is SQVTM and CDR2 ANQGSEA. The CDR3 runs to 15 residues. This CDR3 reads CSVDEPGTAQETQYF. For the CDR3, the DNA is TGCAGCGTTGATGAGCCGGGGACAGCACAAGAGACCCAGTACTTC.

This clone was recorded a few times. The J gene is TRBJ1-2, the V gene TRBV28; TRBD1 agrees at 7 bases. V trimming: 5 bases; J trimming: 3 bases; junction bases outside the gene matches: 6. The CDR3 totals 14 residues. Germline V gene sequence: CDR1 MDHEN, CDR2 SYDVKM. The chain's CDR3 is CASSPPQGHYGYTF. The CDR3 coding sequence is TGTGCCAGCAGTCCCCCACAGGGGCACTATGGCTACACCTTC.

This rearrangement joins TRBV7-8 to TRBJ2-1; D unclear. CDR1 SGHVS and CDR2 FQNEAQ come from the germline V gene. The CDR3 is 14 residues long. The germline V and J ends were trimmed by 1 base and 9 bases, with 13 bases remaining between them. The CDR3 loop reads CASSLELSLSEQFF. CDR3 nucleotide sequence: TGTGCCAGCAGCTTAGAACTATCGCTTAGTGAGCAGTTCTTC.

The J gene is TRBJ2-3, the V gene TRBV9, with a tentative D call TRBD2 (7 bases). Trimming took 3 bases from V and 4 from J, leaving 21 bases between them. The CDR3 has 17 residues. CDR1 and CDR2 (germline): SGDLS, YYNGEE. The DNA of the CDR3 is TGTGCCAGCAGCGCAGTCGGGGGGCATGGTCTTCCAGATACGCAGTATTTT. Protein sequence: CASSAVGGHGLPDTQYF.

In DNA form, the CDR3 reads TGTGCCAGCAGTTACCAGAACTCAGGGAATTCACCCCTCCACTTT. Amino acid sequence: CASSYQNSGNSPLHF. This chain connects TRBV6-5 to TRBJ1-6, with D perhaps TRBD1 (5 bases). With 2 bases removed from V and 7 bases from J, the gap between germline ends came to 12 bases. The germline gives CDR1 MNHEY, CDR2 SVGAGI. This CDR3 has 15 residues.

The chain combines TRBV3-1 (or the pseudogene TRBV3-2) with TRBJ2-2, with a weak D call TRBD1 (5 bases). There are 14 residues in the CDR3. The V and J ends lost 4 bases and 4 bases respectively, with 10 bases between them. Germline V gene sequence: CDR1 LGHDT, CDR2 YNNKEL (reference sequence). CDR3 nucleotide sequence: TGTGCCAGCAGCCCAAGACAGCGCACCGGGGAGCTGTTTTTT. This encodes CASSPRQRTGELFF.

This clone was observed a handful of times. The chain employs TRBV3-1 (or the pseudogene TRBV3-2) and TRBJ2-1; D possibly corresponds to TRBD2 (6 bases). The CDR3 is 20 residues long. Germline values: CDR1 LGHDT, CDR2 YNNKEL (reference sequence). V was clipped by 1 base and J by 2 bases, with 24 bases between them. The CDR3, as DNA: TGTGCCAGCAGCCAAGGGGTAGCGATTGGGAGGTGGAGCCCCTACAATGAGCAGTTCTTC. This gives the protein CASSQGVAIGRWSPYNEQFF.

The chain carries TRBV28 and TRBJ2-7, with D possibly being TRBD1 (6 bases). The CDR3 loop spans 15 amino acids. V lost 2 bases and J lost 4, with 15 bases in between. Germline V gene lookup returns CDR1 MDHEN and CDR2 SYDVKM. DNA of the CDR3: TGTGCCAGCAGTTTAGGCATGACAGGTGAATACGAGCAGTACTTC. Its protein is CASSLGMTGEYEQYF.

The V call is TRBV5-1, the J call TRBJ2-3, with D possibly TRBD1 on 6 matching bases. Looked up from germline, CDR1 is SGHRS and CDR2 is YFSETQ. Trimming shortened V by 4 bases and J by 0 bases, and 12 bases separated the two germline ends. The CDR3 is 15 amino acids. CDR3 loop: CASSLQGRSTDTQYF. As DNA, the CDR3 is TGCGCCAGCAGCCTACAGGGTAGGAGCACAGATACGCAGTATTTT.

This sequence joins TRBV24-1 and TRBJ2-3; 10 bases match TRBD2. CDR1 and CDR2 (germline): KGHDR, SFDVKD. V was clipped by 3 bases and J by 2 bases; unmatched bases: 4. This CDR3 region has 16 residues. The CDR3 loop is CATSDRLAGATDTQYF. The CDR3 coding sequence is TGTGCCACCAGTGATCGCCTAGCGGGGGCCACAGATACGCAGTATTTT.

The chain combines TRBV28 with TRBJ1-2; TRBD1 matches 8 bases. The germline CDR1 and CDR2 sequences are MDHEN and SYDVKM. The CDR3 contains 14 residues. Trimming at V came to 2 bases and at J to 7 bases, leaving 6 bases not matched to a gene. The CDR3 sequence: CASSLLQGAGGYTF. For the CDR3, the DNA is TGTGCCAGCAGTTTACTTCAGGGGGCGGGTGGCTACACCTTC.

The CDR3 loop is CASSITGVRGYEQYF. In DNA, the CDR3 is TGCGCCAGCAGCATAACCGGGGTCAGAGGGTACGAGCAGTACTTC. The chain has TRBV5-1 and TRBJ2-7, with a possible D match to TRBD2 (5 bases). CDR3 size: 15 residues. V was shortened by 4 bases and J by 4 bases, with 18 bases between the two germline ends. Germline V gene data show CDR1 as SGHRS and CDR2 as YFSETQ.

This clone was recorded only once. V and J are TRBV20-1 and TRBJ1-5; 7 bases agree with TRBD1. The CDR3 has 15 amino acids. From germline, CDR1 is DFQATT and CDR2 SNEGSKA (reference sequence). V dropped 3 bases and J dropped 3; count of bases not matched to a gene: 8. This CDR3 is CSASKGAGNNQPQHF. CDR3 in DNA: TGCAGTGCTAGTAAGGGGGCGGGCAACAATCAGCCCCAGCATTTT.